The 25 T cell receptor beta chains given below trace back to one sample, sequenced in a study of STAT5B mutations in CD4+ large granular lymphocyte leukemia. Data came from immunoSEQ multiplex PCR; TCRdb stores just in-frame clones and leaves some out. The profile covers around 28,000 clones, with 74% appearing a single time and approximately 1% taken by the ten largest. The sequencing sample was made of CD4+ T cells from blood buffy coats. The receptors originated from a human donor in good health.

This rearrangement joins TRBV28 to TRBJ1-5; TRBD1 matches 7 bases. The J segment lost 9 bases and the V segment lost 5 bases, leaving 16 bases of the junction unmatched. Per germline, CDR1 MDHEN and CDR2 SYDVKM. The CDR3 is 16 amino acids. The CDR3 region is CASSRVGRGPQTPQHF. CDR3 coding DNA: TGTGCCAGCAGTCGGGTCGGGAGGGGGCCGCAGACGCCCCAGCATTTT.

The V call is TRBV5-1, the J call TRBJ1-1; 9 bases are a match to TRBD1. Germline trimming cut 2 bases from V and 3 bases from J; bases unmatched to any gene: 5. Germline V gene lookup returns CDR1 SGHRS and CDR2 YFSETQ. There are 15 residues in the CDR3. CDR3 nucleotides: TGCGCCAGCAGCTTACGGACAGGGGAGTACACTGAAGCTTTCTTT. The encoded protein is CASSLRTGEYTEAFF.

The V and J genes are TRBV5-6 and TRBJ1-1, with a weak D call TRBD1 (6 bases). Germline CDR1 reads SGHDT; CDR2 reads YYEEEE. V lost 1 base and J 4 bases, leaving 11 bases between the germline ends. The CDR3 is 14 residues long. The CDR3 coding sequence is TGTGCCAGCAGCTTGCGGGGGCCGGGCACTGAAGCTTTCTTT. Protein sequence: CASSLRGPGTEAFF.

The CDR3 region is CASEGGSDTQYF. In DNA, the CDR3 is TGTGCCAGCGAGGGGGGCTCAGATACGCAGTATTTT. The chain links TRBV6-1 to TRBJ2-3; D tentatively fits TRBD1 or TRBD2 (6 bases each). V lost 8 bases and J lost 4, with 10 bases in between. Germline V CDR1 and CDR2: MNHNS, SASEGT. CDR3 length: 12 residues.

This chain links TRBV27 with TRBJ1-6; D is unclear. The CDR3 has 18 amino acids. Germline CDR1 reads MNHEY; CDR2 reads SMNVEV (reference sequence). The ends were cut back, 5 bases at V and 0 bases at J, with 17 bases in the middle. The CDR3 spells CASSTTTSVSSYNSPLHF. CDR3 bases: TGTGCCAGCAGTACGACAACTTCCGTTAGCTCCTATAATTCACCCCTCCACTTT.

This clone occurred a few times. CDR3: CASSLKGQGTEAFF. In nucleotides, the CDR3 is TGTGCCAGCAGCTTAAAGGGACAGGGGACTGAAGCTTTCTTT. This chain uses TRBV7-8 with TRBJ1-1, with 10 bases fitting TRBD1. The CDR3 consists of 14 residues. Germline V gene sequence: CDR1 SGHVS, CDR2 FQNEAQ. V was pared by 2 bases and J by 5 bases, with 2 bases of the junction left unmatched.

This clone has a handful of counts. The chain is built from TRBV6-1 and TRBJ1-1, with 8 bases aligning to TRBD1. The germline gives CDR1 MNHNS, CDR2 SASEGT. Trimming removed 6 bases from V and 4 bases from J; junction bases left unmatched: 7. The CDR3 length is 14 residues. The CDR3 reads CASRADRVGTEAFF. DNA of the CDR3: TGTGCCAGCAGGGCGGACAGGGTGGGCACTGAAGCTTTCTTT.

The chain joins TRBV5-4 to TRBJ1-1; tentative D call: TRBD1 (5 bases). This CDR3 comprises 14 residues. Germline CDR1 reads SGHNT; CDR2 reads YYREEE (reference sequence). V lost 4 bases and J 4 bases, leaving 14 bases between the germline ends. The CDR3 region has the DNA TGTGCCAGCAGCCTTGGACAAGCTATCACTGAAGCTTTCTTT. This gives the protein CASSLGQAITEAFF.

V usage is TRBV28 and J usage is TRBJ2-5; 8 positions agree with TRBD1. The CDR3 is 15 amino acids. CDR1 MDHEN and CDR2 SYDVKM come from the germline V gene. The junction had 6 bases not matched to a gene; V was cut back by 1 base and J by 5 bases. The CDR3 region has the DNA TGTGCCAGCAGTTTATCCCTGACAGGGGAGGAGACCCAGTACTTC. Translating gives CASSLSLTGEETQYF.

The chain carries TRBV9 and TRBJ2-3; TRBD2 matches 7 bases. Germline loops: CDR1 SGDLS, CDR2 YYNGEE. V was pared by 3 bases and J by 7 bases, with 8 bases of the junction left unmatched. The CDR3 totals 14 residues. CDR3 protein: CASSARTSPYTQYF. The DNA for the CDR3 is TGTGCCAGCAGCGCCCGGACTAGTCCTTATACGCAGTATTTT. The full variable domain, rest sourced from reference TRBV9 and TRBJ2-3, is DSGVTQTPKHLITATGQRVTLRCSPRSGDLSVYWYQQSLDQGLQFLIQYYNGEERAKGNILERFSAQQFPDLHSELNLSSLELGDSALYFCASSARTSPYTQYFGPGTRLTVL.

The V and J genes are TRBV5-6 and TRBJ2-3, with 10 positions matching TRBD2. The V gene end was trimmed by 4 bases and the J gene end by 0 bases; junction bases not matched to a gene: 8. From germline, CDR1 is SGHDT and CDR2 YYEEEE. The CDR3 has 17 residues. The CDR3 nucleotides read TGTGCCAGCAGCGGCCGACTAGCGGGTTATAGCACAGATACGCAGTATTTT. Translation: CASSGRLAGYSTDTQYF. The whole variable domain, filled in from reference TRBV5-6 and TRBJ2-3, reads DAGVTQSPTHLIKTRGQQVTLRCSPKSGHDTVSWYQQALGQGPQFIFQYYEEEERQRGNFPDRFSGHQFPNYSSELNVNALLLGDSALYLCASSGRLAGYSTDTQYFGPGTRLTVL.

This chain joins TRBV6-1 and TRBJ1-6; no definite D call. The ends were cut back, 4 bases at V and 2 bases at J, with 15 bases in the middle. Germline-derived CDR1 and CDR2 are MNHNS and SASEGT. There are 17 residues in the CDR3. The CDR3, as DNA: TGTGCCAGCAGTGTGGACCTGGCAGGCGCCTATAATTCACCCCTCCACTTT. Protein sequence: CASSVDLAGAYNSPLHF.

This chain links TRBV4-1 with TRBJ1-6, with D uncertain. This CDR3 contains 16 residues. The V gene lost 1 base and the J gene lost 0 bases, with 7 bases spanning the gap. Germline assignment: CDR1 MGHRA and CDR2 YSYEKL. The CDR3 loop reads CASSQGPASYNSPLHF. The CDR3 DNA follows: TGCGCCAGCAGCCAAGGTCCAGCCTCCTATAATTCACCCCTCCACTTT.

The chain combines TRBV5-4 with TRBJ1-3, with no clear D. Trimming removed 0 bases from V and 0 bases from J, with 4 bases in between. The CDR3 has 14 amino acids. Germline V lookup: CDR1 SGHNT, CDR2 YYREEE (reference sequence). As DNA, the CDR3 is TGTGCCAGCAGCTTGGGGGGCTCTGGAAACACCATATATTTT. Translating gives CASSLGGSGNTIYF.

A few counts support this clone. The chain carries TRBV21-1 and TRBJ2-7. TRBV21-1 is marked as a pseudogene. The CDR3 covers 16 residues. CDR3: CASSKRRGGGLHEQYF. Written as DNA, the CDR3 is TGTGCCAGCAGCAAAAGGCGGGGAGGGGGCCTCCACGAGCAGTACTTC.

In its sample, this clone was seen once. This chain uses TRBV19 with TRBJ1-4, with D maybe TRBD1 (5 bases). Germline CDR1 is LNHDA and CDR2 is SQIVND (reference sequence). V was trimmed by 2 bases and J by 5 bases, leaving 9 bases between them. This CDR3 is 14 amino acids long. For the CDR3, the DNA is TGTGCCAGTAGTATACAGGGTACGAATGAAAAACTGTTTTTT. This sequence encodes CASSIQGTNEKLFF. Looking up the rest from reference TRBV19 and TRBJ1-4 gives the full variable domain: DGGITQSPKYLFRKEGQNVTLSCEQNLNHDAMYWYRQDPGQGLRLIYYSQIVNDFQKGDIAEGYSVSREKKESFPLTVTSAQKNPTAFYLCASSIQGTNEKLFFGSGTQLSVL.

The V and J genes are TRBV28 and TRBJ2-2; 12 bases fit TRBD2. V shed 4 bases, J shed 4 bases, and the junction held 13 bases outside the gene matches. In germline, CDR1 is MDHEN, CDR2 SYDVKM. This CDR3 has 19 amino acids. The CDR3 protein is CASSSHSGTSGFRTGELFF. In nucleotides, the CDR3 is TGTGCCAGCAGTTCCCACTCCGGGACTAGCGGGTTTCGCACCGGGGAGCTGTTTTTT.

The chain uses TRBV6-5 and TRBJ1-5, with D hard to call. V lost 0 bases and J 7 bases, leaving 7 bases between the germline ends. The germline V gene encodes CDR1 MNHEY and CDR2 SVGAGI. The CDR3 sequence is 13 residues long. The CDR3 region has the DNA TGTGCCAGCAGTTACTCGAGAGGGCAGCCCCAGCATTTT. Its protein is CASSYSRGQPQHF.

As to this clone: One end of the junction does not line up with germline, which may come from a read error. This chain connects TRBV20-1 to TRBJ2-1; D is undetermined. CDR1 is DFQATT, CDR2 SNEGSKA, per germline (reference sequence). This CDR3 has 10 amino acids. The CDR3 bases are TGCAGTGCTACCTACGATGAGCAGTTCTTC. Its protein is CSATYDEQFF.

In DNA, the CDR3 is TGTGCCAGCAGCTTAGGTCGCCACGGTGAGCAGTTCTTC. Its protein product is CASSLGRHGEQFF. The chain employs TRBV11-2 and TRBJ2-1; D is uncertain. CDR3 length equals 13 residues. Trimming took off 1 base at V and 9 bases at J, with 10 bases between the two ends. The germline gives CDR1 SGHAT, CDR2 FQNNGV.

In its sample, this clone was seen once. The rearrangement joins TRBV20-1 to TRBJ1-2; D is perhaps TRBD1 (6 bases). Germline assignment: CDR1 DFQATT and CDR2 SNEGSKA (reference sequence). V lost 3 bases, J lost 4 bases, and 6 bases lay in between. The CDR3 covers 11 residues. In DNA, the CDR3 is TGCAGTGCTAGCAGGGGCTATGGCTACACCTTC. It yields the protein CSASRGYGYTF.

The chain employs TRBV9 and TRBJ1-6, with 9 bases identical to TRBD1. This CDR3 has 14 amino acids. The germline gives CDR1 SGDLS, CDR2 YYNGEE. V shed 0 bases, J shed 13 bases, and the junction held 5 bases outside the gene matches. CDR3 sequence (DNA): TGTGCCAGCAGCGTAGGGACAGGGGAAGTGCCCCTCCACTTT. It codes for CASSVGTGEVPLHF.

This chain uses TRBV5-1 with TRBJ2-1; 8 bases line up with TRBD1. The CDR3 runs to 14 residues. Losses at the gene ends were 6 bases for V and 3 bases for J; bases not matched to a gene: 5. Germline loops: CDR1 SGHRS, CDR2 YFSETQ. The CDR3 coding sequence is TGCGCCAGCACTCTCGGACAGGGCTACAATGAGCAGTTCTTC. This sequence encodes CASTLGQGYNEQFF.

This clone was seen a handful of times. The chain recombines TRBV5-1 with TRBJ1-1; D not resolved. Trimming took 4 bases from V and 2 from J, leaving 9 bases between them. CDR1 is SGHRS and CDR2 is YFSETQ in the germline V gene. The CDR3 is 13 residues long. The CDR3 DNA sequence: TGCGCCAGCAGCGACGGGATCAACACTGAAGCTTTCTTT. Translated, it gives CASSDGINTEAFF.

The V and J genes are TRBV19 and TRBJ1-4, with 10 bases lining up with TRBD1. In germline, CDR1 is LNHDA, CDR2 SQIVND (reference sequence). The CDR3 is made up of 15 amino acids. J gave up 7 bases and V 4 bases, and 6 bases lay outside the gene matches. The CDR3 is CASSTRDRGTEKLFF. CDR3 nucleotide sequence: TGTGCCAGTAGTACCCGGGACAGGGGTACTGAAAAACTGTTTTTT.